This T cell receptor beta chain was documented in a study of blood T cell repertoires in COVID-19. Across the whole study: COVID-19 samples collected from the United States, Italy and Spain covered acute and convalescent phases.

Sequencing was performed with immunoSEQ multiplex PCR; in TCRdb, only in-frame clones are kept and a portion is missing. The sample contains a few hundred thousand clones, roughly 90% of which appear only once. Residents of 24 US areas, aged 18 to 89 years, made up the participants. Which cohort a participant joined came from the clinical history participants gave. Germline CDR1 and CDR2: SGHVS and FNYEAQ. CDR3 length equals 16 residues. Trimming at V came to 1 base and at J to 1 base, leaving 5 bases not matched to a gene. The source material was PBMCs or T cells enriched from blood (not recorded which). The sequence was collected from a woman between 18 and 30 years old who had recovered from COVID-19. This rearrangement joins TRBV7-6 to TRBJ1-1; 8 nucleotides align to TRBD1. CDR3 DNA: TGTGCCAGCAGCTTAGGACAGGGGAGGTGGAACACTGAAGCTTTCTTT. Translated, it gives CASSLGQGRWNTEAFF. Complete variable domain (other parts from reference TRBV7-6 and TRBJ1-1): GAGVSQSPRYKVTKRGQDVALRCDPISGHVSLYWYRQALGQGPEFLTYFNYEAQQDKSGLPNDRFSAERPEGSISTLTIQRTEQRDSAMYRCASSLGQGRWNTEAFFGQGTRLTVV.